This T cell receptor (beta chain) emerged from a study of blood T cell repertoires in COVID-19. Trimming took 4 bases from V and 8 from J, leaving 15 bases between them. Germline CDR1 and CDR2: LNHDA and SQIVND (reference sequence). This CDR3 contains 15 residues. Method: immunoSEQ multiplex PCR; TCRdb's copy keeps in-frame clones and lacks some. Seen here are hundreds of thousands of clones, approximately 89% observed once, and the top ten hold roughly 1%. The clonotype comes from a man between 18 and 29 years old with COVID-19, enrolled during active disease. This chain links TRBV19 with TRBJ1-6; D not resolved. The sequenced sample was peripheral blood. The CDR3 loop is CASSTSEGGDSPLHF. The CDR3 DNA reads TGTGCCAGTAGTACCTCGGAAGGCGGGGATTCACCCCTCCACTTT. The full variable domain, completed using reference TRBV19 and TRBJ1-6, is DGGITQSPKYLFRKEGQNVTLSCEQNLNHDAMYWYRQDPGQGLRLIYYSQIVNDFQKGDIAEGYSVSREKKESFPLTVTSAQKNPTAFYLCASSTSEGGDSPLHFGNGTRLTVT.